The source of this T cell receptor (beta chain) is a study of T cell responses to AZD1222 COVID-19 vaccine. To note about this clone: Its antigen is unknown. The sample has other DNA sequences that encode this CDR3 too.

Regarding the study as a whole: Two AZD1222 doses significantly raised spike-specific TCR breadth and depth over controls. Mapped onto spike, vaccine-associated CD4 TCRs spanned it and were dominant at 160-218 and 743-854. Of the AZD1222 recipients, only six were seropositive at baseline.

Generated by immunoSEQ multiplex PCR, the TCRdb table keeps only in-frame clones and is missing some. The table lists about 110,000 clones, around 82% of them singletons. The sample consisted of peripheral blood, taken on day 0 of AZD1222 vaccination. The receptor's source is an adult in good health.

The CDR3 spells CASSKQNYGYTF. The CDR3 nucleotides read TGTGCCAGCAGTAAACAGAACTATGGCTACACCTTC. This rearrangement joins TRBV28 to TRBJ1-2; D unclear. Germline assignment: CDR1 MDHEN and CDR2 SYDVKM. This CDR3 spans 12 amino acids. Deletions cut 5 bases from V and 2 bases from J, with 6 bases between.